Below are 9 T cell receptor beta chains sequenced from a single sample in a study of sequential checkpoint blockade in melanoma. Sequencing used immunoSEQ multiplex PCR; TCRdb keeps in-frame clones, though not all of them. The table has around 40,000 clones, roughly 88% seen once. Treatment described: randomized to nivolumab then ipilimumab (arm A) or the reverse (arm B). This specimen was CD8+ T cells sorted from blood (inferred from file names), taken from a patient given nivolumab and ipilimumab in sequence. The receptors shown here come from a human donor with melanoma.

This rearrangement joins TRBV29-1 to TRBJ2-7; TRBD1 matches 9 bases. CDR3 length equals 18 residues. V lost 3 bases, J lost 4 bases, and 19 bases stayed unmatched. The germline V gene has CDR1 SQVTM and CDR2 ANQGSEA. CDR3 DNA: TGCAGCGTTGAGACCGTCGTGGTATCGGGACAGGGTGCTTACGAGCAGTACTTC. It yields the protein CSVETVVVSGQGAYEQYF.

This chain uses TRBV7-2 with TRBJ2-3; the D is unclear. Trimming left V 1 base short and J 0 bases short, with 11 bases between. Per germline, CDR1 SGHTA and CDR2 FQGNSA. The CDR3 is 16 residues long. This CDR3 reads CASSLVPDSSTDTQYF. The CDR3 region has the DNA TGTGCCAGCAGCTTAGTACCAGATTCTAGCACAGATACGCAGTATTTT. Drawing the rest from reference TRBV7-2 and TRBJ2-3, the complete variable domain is GAGVSQSPSNKVTEKGKDVELRCDPISGHTALYWYRQSLGQGLEFLIYFQGNSAPDKSGLPSDRFSAERTGGSVSTLTIQRTQQEDSAVYLCASSLVPDSSTDTQYFGPGTRLTVL.

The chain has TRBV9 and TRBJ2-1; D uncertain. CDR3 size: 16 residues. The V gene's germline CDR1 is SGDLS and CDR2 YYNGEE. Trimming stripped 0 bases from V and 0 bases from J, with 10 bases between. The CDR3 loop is CASSVGWAVSYNEQFF. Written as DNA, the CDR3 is TGTGCCAGCAGCGTAGGGTGGGCCGTCTCCTACAATGAGCAGTTCTTC.

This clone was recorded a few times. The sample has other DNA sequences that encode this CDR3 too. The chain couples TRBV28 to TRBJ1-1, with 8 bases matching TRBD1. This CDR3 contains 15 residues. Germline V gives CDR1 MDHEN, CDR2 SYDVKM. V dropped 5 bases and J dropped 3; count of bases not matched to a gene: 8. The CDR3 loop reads CASSPWTGTDTEAFF. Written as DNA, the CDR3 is TGTGCCAGCAGTCCCTGGACAGGGACGGACACTGAAGCTTTCTTT.

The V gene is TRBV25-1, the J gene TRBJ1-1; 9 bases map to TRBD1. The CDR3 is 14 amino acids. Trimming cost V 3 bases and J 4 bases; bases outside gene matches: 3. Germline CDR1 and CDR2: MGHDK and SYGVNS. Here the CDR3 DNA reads TGTGCCAGCAGTGACTGGGGACAGGGCACTGAAGCTTTCTTT. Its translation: CASSDWGQGTEAFF.

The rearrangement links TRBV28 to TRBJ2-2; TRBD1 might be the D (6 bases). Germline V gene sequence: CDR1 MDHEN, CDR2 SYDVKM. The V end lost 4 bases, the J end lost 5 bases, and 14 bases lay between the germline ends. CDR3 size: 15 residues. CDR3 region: CASSYPSQGTGELFF. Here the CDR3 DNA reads TGTGCCAGCAGTTATCCCTCTCAGGGGACCGGGGAGCTGTTTTTT.

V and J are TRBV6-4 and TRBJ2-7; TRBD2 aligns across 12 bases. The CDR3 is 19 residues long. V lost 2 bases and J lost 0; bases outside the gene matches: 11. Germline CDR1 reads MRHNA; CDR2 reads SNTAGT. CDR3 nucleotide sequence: TGTGCCAGCAGTGACCTAGGTACTAGCGGGAGGCTGAGCTCCTACGAGCAGTACGTC. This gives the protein CASSDLGTSGRLSSYEQYV.

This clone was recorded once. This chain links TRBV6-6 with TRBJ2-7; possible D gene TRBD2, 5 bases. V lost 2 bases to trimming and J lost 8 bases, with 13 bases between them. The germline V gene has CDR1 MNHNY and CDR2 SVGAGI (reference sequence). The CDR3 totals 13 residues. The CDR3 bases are TGTGCCAGCAGTTACGGCGTCTCCGGGAAGCAGTACGTC. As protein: CASSYGVSGKQYV.

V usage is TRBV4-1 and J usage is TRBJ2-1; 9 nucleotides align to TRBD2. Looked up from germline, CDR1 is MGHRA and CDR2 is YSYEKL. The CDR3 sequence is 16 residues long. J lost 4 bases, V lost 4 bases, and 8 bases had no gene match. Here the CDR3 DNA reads TGCGCCAGCAGCCCCTCCCCGGGACTAGCTTACAATGAGCAGTTCTTC. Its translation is CASSPSPGLAYNEQFF.